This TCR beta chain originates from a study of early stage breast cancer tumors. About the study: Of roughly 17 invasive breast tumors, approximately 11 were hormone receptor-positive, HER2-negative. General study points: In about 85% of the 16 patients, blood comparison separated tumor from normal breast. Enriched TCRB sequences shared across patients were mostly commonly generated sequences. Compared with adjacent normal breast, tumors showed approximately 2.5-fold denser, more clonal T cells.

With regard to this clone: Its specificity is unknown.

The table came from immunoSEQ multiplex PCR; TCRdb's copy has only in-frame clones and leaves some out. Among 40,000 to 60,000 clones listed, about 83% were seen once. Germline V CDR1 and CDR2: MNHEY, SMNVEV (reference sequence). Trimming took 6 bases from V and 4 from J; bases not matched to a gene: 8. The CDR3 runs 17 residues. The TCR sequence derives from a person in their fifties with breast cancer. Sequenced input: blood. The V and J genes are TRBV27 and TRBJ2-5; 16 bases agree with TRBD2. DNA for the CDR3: TGTGCCAGCAGACCGGGACTAGCGGGAGGGAGGGGAGAGACCCAGTACTTC. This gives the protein CASRPGLAGGRGETQYF.